Shown below are 24 T cell receptor beta chains from a single sample sequenced in a study of T cells after yellow fever vaccination. TCRdb used MiXCR to reprocess the 5' RACE reads, holding one entry per CDR3 protein. The table lists approximately 510,000 distinct CDR3 sequences, around a fifth of them singletons. Here the sequenced sample was PBMCs, taken roughly 20 days after the first yellow fever vaccination. All receptors derive from a man younger than 30 who received the YFV17D yellow fever vaccine.

This sequence joins TRBV7-2 and TRBJ1-1, with TRBD1 matching 10 bases. With V trimmed by 1 base and J by 4 bases, 9 bases remained unmatched. The CDR3 contains 17 residues. Germline V gene data show CDR1 as SGHTA and CDR2 as FQGNSA. The CDR3 bases are TGTGCCAGCAGCTTAGTCTTGTCTAGACAGGGGGCCACTGAAGCTTTCTTT. The encoded protein is CASSLVLSRQGATEAFF.

The J gene is TRBJ1-4, the V gene TRBV12-3 or TRBV12-4, with 9 bases aligning to TRBD1. Unmatched junction bases numbered 22, after V lost 4 bases and J lost 7 bases. The CDR3 loop spans 20 amino acids. The CDR3 DNA sequence: TGTGCCAGCAGTTCAACCCTTACGGTACAGGGGGCGGCGCCAGGTGAAAAACTGTTTTTT. This sequence encodes CASSSTLTVQGAAPGEKLFF.

The sample holds a few counts of this clonotype. The chain has TRBV5-1 and TRBJ2-3, with 8 bases fitting TRBD2. Germline V gives CDR1 SGHRS, CDR2 YFSETQ. This CDR3 region has 14 residues. V shed 0 bases, J shed 6 bases, and the junction held 3 bases outside the gene matches. CDR3 coding DNA: TGCGCCAGCAGCTTGGAAACGGGGGGGGATACGCAGTATTTT. The encoded protein is CASSLETGGDTQYF.

This clonotype was counted at least ten times. The V gene is TRBV4-1, the J gene TRBJ2-1; TRBD1 agrees at 7 bases. CDR3 length: 18 amino acids. Germline CDR1 and CDR2: MGHRA and YSYEKL. Trimming at V came to 1 base and at J to 0 bases, leaving 9 bases not matched to a gene. The CDR3 DNA follows: TGCGCCAGCAGCCAAGGACAGGGCGAATGGGACTCCTACAATGAGCAGTTCTTC. The encoded protein is CASSQGQGEWDSYNEQFF.

In nucleotides, the CDR3 is TGCGCCAGCAGCCAAGATCGAGTACGGGGGGGGGCCGGGGAGACCCAGTACTTC. This encodes CASSQDRVRGGAGETQYF. This chain uses TRBV4-3 with TRBJ2-5; 8 bases line up with TRBD2. CDR3 length: 18 amino acids. CDR1 is LGHNA, CDR2 YSLEER, per germline. V shed 0 bases, J shed 5 bases, and the junction held 14 bases outside the gene matches.

There are a few counts of this clonotype. CDR3 in amino acids: CAISEGGLAGEQYV. CDR3 nucleotide sequence: TGTGCCATCAGTGAAGGTGGACTAGCCGGTGAGCAGTACGTC. The V gene is TRBV10-3, the J gene TRBJ2-7; TRBD2 matches at 8 bases. Germline CDR1 is ENHRY and CDR2 is SYGVKD. The CDR3 consists of 14 residues. The J segment lost 7 bases and the V segment lost 3 bases, leaving 8 bases of the junction unmatched.

This clonotype was detected only a few times. The chain employs TRBV7-3 and TRBJ1-1; D ambiguous. The CDR3 contains 15 residues. Trimming took off 2 bases at V and 0 bases at J, with 10 bases between the two ends. The germline gives CDR1 SGHTA, CDR2 FQGTGA. CDR3 residues: CASSLLPGLNTEAFF. The CDR3 DNA follows: TGTGCCAGCAGCTTACTACCGGGTTTGAACACTGAAGCTTTCTTT.

This clonotype has only one observation. The V gene is TRBV12-3 or TRBV12-4, the J gene TRBJ1-1; D not resolved. The ends were cut back, 4 bases at V and 0 bases at J, with 12 bases in the middle. The CDR3 extends over 15 amino acids. The CDR3: CASSSQAPMNTEAFF. In DNA form, the CDR3 reads TGTGCCAGCAGTTCGCAGGCGCCCATGAACACTGAAGCTTTCTTT.

In regard to this clonotype: The junction and the germline gene differ at one end; a read error may be behind it. This chain joins TRBV11-2 and TRBJ2-3; tentatively, D is TRBD2 (7 bases). Germline loops: CDR1 SGHAT, CDR2 FQNNGV. The CDR3 length is 19 residues. The CDR3 DNA sequence: TGTGCCAGCAGCCTAGAGGGAGTTGCGGTTGGGGGGGCCACAGATACGCAGTATTTT. Amino acid sequence: CASSLEGVAVGGATDTQYF.

This clonotype has a handful of counts. The rearrangement links TRBV5-1 to TRBJ2-5; D might be TRBD2 (5 bases). Trimming removed 1 base from V and 7 bases from J, with 20 bases in between. The length of the CDR3 is 16 residues. CDR1 and CDR2 (germline): SGHRS, YFSETQ. CDR3 nucleotides: TGCGCCAGCAGCTTGATTCGGGATGGTCCAAGAGGGACCCAGTACTTC. Translating it yields CASSLIRDGPRGTQYF.

There are many counts of this clonotype. The V and J genes are TRBV7-2 and TRBJ2-5, with D possibly matching TRBD1 (5 bases). The CDR3 covers 14 residues. CDR1 is SGHTA and CDR2 is FQGNSA in the germline V gene. Trimming took off 2 bases at V and 1 base at J, with 8 bases between the two ends. CDR3 residues: CASSLKRGQETQYF. The DNA of the CDR3 is TGTGCCAGCAGCTTAAAAAGGGGCCAAGAGACCCAGTACTTC.

The sample holds a few counts of this clonotype. The chain is built from TRBV3-1 and TRBJ2-3; D is unclear. The length of the CDR3 is 15 residues. Trimming stripped 4 bases from V and 11 bases from J, with 22 bases between. Germline V gene lookup returns CDR1 LGHDT and CDR2 YNNKEL (reference sequence). The CDR3 DNA follows: TGTGCCAGCAGCCCAGGATCCGAACTGGGTAGAGGGCAGTATTTT. Translation gives CASSPGSELGRGQYF.

This clonotype was picked up many times. V is TRBV29-1 and J is TRBJ1-5; D gene unclear. CDR1 and CDR2 from the germline V gene are SQVTM and ANQGSEA. This CDR3 is 12 amino acids long. The CDR3 here is CGVTAGNQPQHF. The CDR3 coding sequence is TGCGGGGTCACGGCCGGCAATCAGCCCCAGCATTTT.

The chain recombines TRBV20-1 with TRBJ2-5; 7 bases are shared with TRBD1. Trimming took 4 bases from V and 0 from J; bases not matched to a gene: 2. Per germline, CDR1 DFQATT and CDR2 SNEGSKA (reference sequence). The CDR3 has 13 residues. CDR3 sequence (DNA): TGCAGTGCTACGGGACAGAACCAAGAGACCCAGTACTTC. Its protein product is CSATGQNQETQYF.

This clonotype showed up just a few times. The chain carries TRBV7-9 and TRBJ2-2, with 7 bases matching TRBD1. The CDR3 consists of 16 residues. The J segment lost 5 bases and the V segment lost 5 bases, leaving 11 bases of the junction unmatched. Germline-derived CDR1 and CDR2 are SEHNR and FQNEAQ (reference sequence). As DNA, the CDR3 is TGTGCCAGCAGCCCTCGCGACAGGGACGGAACCGGGGAGCTGTTTTTT. It is translated as CASSPRDRDGTGELFF.

The genes are TRBV12-3 or TRBV12-4 and TRBJ2-5; weak D call: TRBD1 (5 bases). The CDR3 is made up of 14 amino acids. V lost 6 bases, J lost 1 base, and 12 bases lay in between. The CDR3 nucleotides are TGTGCCAGCAGCACTTACAGGACCCAAGAGACCCAGTACTTC. Translating it yields CASSTYRTQETQYF.

This clonotype has a handful of counts. V is TRBV20-1 and J is TRBJ2-1; 9 nucleotides line up with TRBD2. The length of the CDR3 is 15 residues. Per the germline V gene, CDR1 is DFQATT and CDR2 is SNEGSKA (reference sequence). V shed 3 bases, J shed 6 bases, and the junction held 9 bases outside the gene matches. The CDR3: CSARRRGGIRNEQFF. As DNA, the CDR3 is TGCAGTGCTAGGAGGCGGGGGGGCATACGCAATGAGCAGTTCTTC.

The chain has TRBV7-9 and TRBJ2-7, with D tentatively TRBD1 (6 bases). V was clipped by 6 bases and J by 4 bases, with 13 bases between them. CDR1 is SEHNR and CDR2 is FQNEAQ in the germline V gene (reference sequence). The CDR3 length is 13 residues. CDR3 amino acids: CASSFDRSYEQYV. DNA for the CDR3: TGTGCCAGCAGTTTTGACAGGTCATACGAGCAGTACGTC.

V gene TRBV7-2 combines with J gene TRBJ2-1; 10 bases fit TRBD2. The V segment lost 5 bases and the J segment 9 bases; nucleotides outside the gene matches: 4. The CDR3 sequence is 13 residues long. Germline V CDR1 and CDR2: SGHTA, FQGNSA. The CDR3 nucleotides are TGTGCCAGCAGCCAGCGGGGGGGAGCTGAGCAGTTCTTC. This translates into CASSQRGGAEQFF.

This clonotype turned up a few times. The chain employs TRBV6-2 or TRBV6-3 and TRBJ2-5; the D is unclear. CDR1 MNHEY and CDR2 SVGEGT come from the germline V gene. The V and J ends lost 5 bases and 0 bases respectively, with 7 bases between them. The CDR3 length is 13 residues. The CDR3 region has the DNA TGTGCCAGCAGTCACGACTACCAAGAGACCCAGTACTTC. Encoded protein: CASSHDYQETQYF.

The V call is TRBV11-2, the J call TRBJ2-7; unclear D gene. The CDR3 consists of 11 residues. From germline, CDR1 is SGHAT and CDR2 FQNNGV. Trimming took 5 bases from V and 6 from J, leaving 8 bases between them. CDR3 bases: TGTGCCAGCAGCCCCGCCGGCGAGCAGTACTTC. Its translation: CASSPAGEQYF.

The J gene is TRBJ2-7, the V gene TRBV2; the match to TRBD1 covers 10 bases. The CDR3 is made up of 13 amino acids. Germline V lookup: CDR1 SNHLY, CDR2 FYNNEI. J lost 0 bases, V lost 10 bases, and 3 bases had no gene match. The CDR3 here is CATRTGGSYEQYV. CDR3 bases: TGTGCCACCCGGACAGGGGGCTCCTACGAGCAGTACGTC.

The table lists this clonotype with a few counts. The rearrangement links TRBV5-1 to TRBJ2-1; D is unresolved. Germline CDR1 and CDR2: SGHRS and YFSETQ. The CDR3 length is 14 residues. The V gene lost 0 bases and the J gene lost 0 bases, with 4 bases spanning the gap. Here the CDR3 reads CASSLAFSYNEQFF. Written as DNA, the CDR3 is TGCGCCAGCAGCTTGGCCTTCTCCTACAATGAGCAGTTCTTC.

At least ten counts were recorded for this clonotype. This chain links TRBV7-2 with TRBJ2-1, with 11 bases identical to TRBD2. This CDR3 comprises 15 residues. The J segment lost 4 bases and the V segment lost 6 bases, leaving 5 bases of the junction unmatched. Germline V gene lookup returns CDR1 SGHTA and CDR2 FQGNSA. CDR3 sequence reads: CASSPLAGGYNEQFF. The CDR3 nucleotides are TGTGCCAGCAGTCCCCTAGCGGGGGGTTACAATGAGCAGTTCTTC.